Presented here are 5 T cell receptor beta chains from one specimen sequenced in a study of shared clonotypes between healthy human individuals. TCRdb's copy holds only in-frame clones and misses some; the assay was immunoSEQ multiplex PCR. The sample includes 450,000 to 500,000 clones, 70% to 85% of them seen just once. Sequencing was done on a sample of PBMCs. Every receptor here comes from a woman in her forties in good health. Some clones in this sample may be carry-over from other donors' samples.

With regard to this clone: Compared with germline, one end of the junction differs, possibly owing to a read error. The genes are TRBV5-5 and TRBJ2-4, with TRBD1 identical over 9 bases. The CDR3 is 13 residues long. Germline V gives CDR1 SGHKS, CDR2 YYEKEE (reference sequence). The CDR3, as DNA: TGTGCCAGCAGCTTGGACTCGGACAGGGGCCGGAACTTC. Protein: CASSLDSDRGRNF.

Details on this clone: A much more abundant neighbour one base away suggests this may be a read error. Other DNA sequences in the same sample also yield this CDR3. The CDR3 DNA follows: TGCGCCAGCAGCTTGGGGCTAGCGGGCGGCACAGATACGCAGTATTTT. Residues: CASSLGLAGGTDTQYF. The V and J genes are TRBV5-1 and TRBJ2-3; 8 bases are shared with TRBD2. CDR1 is SGHRS and CDR2 is YFSETQ in the germline V gene. This CDR3 is built from 16 residues. Unmatched junction bases numbered 4, after V lost 0 bases and J lost 1 base.

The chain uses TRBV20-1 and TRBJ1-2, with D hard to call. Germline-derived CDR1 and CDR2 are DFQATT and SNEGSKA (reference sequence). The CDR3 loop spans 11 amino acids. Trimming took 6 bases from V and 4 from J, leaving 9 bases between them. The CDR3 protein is CSASGVYGYTF. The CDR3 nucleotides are TGCAGTGCGAGTGGGGTCTATGGCTACACCTTC.

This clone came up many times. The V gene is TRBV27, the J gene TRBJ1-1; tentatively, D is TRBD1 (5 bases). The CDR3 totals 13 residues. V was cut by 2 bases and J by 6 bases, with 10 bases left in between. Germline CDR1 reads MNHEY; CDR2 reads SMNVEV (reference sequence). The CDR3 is CASSLGASSEAFF. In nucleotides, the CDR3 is TGTGCCAGCAGTTTAGGGGCATCTTCTGAAGCTTTCTTT.

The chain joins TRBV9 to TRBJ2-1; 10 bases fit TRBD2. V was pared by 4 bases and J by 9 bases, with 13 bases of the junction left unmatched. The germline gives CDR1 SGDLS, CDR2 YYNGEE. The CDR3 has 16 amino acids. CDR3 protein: CASSLRTSGSFVEQFF. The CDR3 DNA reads TGTGCCAGCAGCTTACGGACTAGCGGATCCTTTGTTGAGCAGTTCTTC.